The 11 T cell receptor beta chains below come from one sample, sequenced in a study of cytomegalovirus exposure and HLA in healthy donors. Primers: 60 Vbeta forward and 13 Jbeta reverse. The table came from immunoSEQ multiplex PCR; TCRdb's copy has only in-frame clones and leaves some out. Among under 200,000 clones listed, around 82% were seen once. The sequencing input was PBMCs. All receptors derive from a boy between 2 and 15 years old in good health and CMV-seronegative.

As DNA, the CDR3 is TGTGCCAGCGGGCGACTAGCGGGGTCCTACGAGCAGTACTTC. This codes for CASGRLAGSYEQYF. J is TRBJ2-7 and V is TRBV6-5, with 11 bases identical to TRBD2. The CDR3 spans 14 residues. Germline trimming cut 8 bases from V and 1 base from J; bases unmatched to any gene: 4. In germline, CDR1 is MNHEY, CDR2 SVGAGI.

The CDR3 DNA reads TGTGCCAGCAGCTTAGCCGGAAGGAGTTACACTGAAGCTTTCTTT. Its protein product is CASSLAGRSYTEAFF. J is TRBJ1-1 and V is TRBV7-9; the D is unclear. This CDR3 region has 15 residues. V dropped 0 bases and J dropped 3 bases, with 11 bases sitting between them. CDR1 SEHNR and CDR2 FQNEAQ come from the germline V gene (reference sequence).

This sequence joins TRBV5-1 and TRBJ2-2; no clear D. Per germline, CDR1 SGHRS and CDR2 YFSETQ. The germline V and J ends were trimmed by 4 bases and 5 bases, with 18 bases remaining between them. CDR3 size: 16 residues. This chain's CDR3 is CASSPHRGVGTGELFF. In nucleotides, the CDR3 is TGCGCCAGCAGCCCCCATCGAGGCGTTGGGACCGGGGAGCTGTTTTTT.

V and J are TRBV4-1 and TRBJ2-7, with TRBD2 identical over 11 bases. With V trimmed by 2 bases and J by 3 bases, 6 bases remained unmatched. Germline V gene lookup returns CDR1 MGHRA and CDR2 YSYEKL. The CDR3 is 16 residues long. Here the CDR3 reads CASSQLGTSGNYEQYF. In DNA, the CDR3 is TGCGCCAGCAGCCAATTAGGGACTAGCGGAAACTACGAGCAGTACTTC.

This chain links TRBV2 with TRBJ2-7; D ambiguous. From germline, CDR1 is SNHLY and CDR2 FYNNEI. Deletions cut 3 bases from V and 5 bases from J, with 8 bases between. The CDR3 has 12 amino acids. The CDR3 coding sequence is TGTGCCAGCAGTGAGATTCGGGACGAGCAGTACTTC. This translates into CASSEIRDEQYF.

The chain links TRBV30 to TRBJ1-2; possible D gene TRBD1, 5 bases. Germline V CDR1 and CDR2: GTSNPN, SVGIG (reference sequence). V lost 0 bases and J lost 4, with 9 bases in between. The CDR3 has 13 residues. The CDR3 DNA sequence: TGTGCCTGGAGTGTCGCCAGGGCCTATGGCTACACCTTC. Translated, it gives CAWSVARAYGYTF. Full variable domain (outside the CDR3, taken from reference TRBV30 and TRBJ1-2): SQTIHQWPATLVQPVGSPLSLECTVEGTSNPNLYWYRQAAGRGLQLLFYSVGIGQISSEVPQNLSASRPQDRQFILSSKKLLLSDSGFYLCAWSVARAYGYTFGSGTRLTVV.

The chain recombines TRBV5-6 with TRBJ1-2, with TRBD1 identical over 10 bases. Looked up from germline, CDR1 is SGHDT and CDR2 is YYEEEE. This CDR3 spans 16 amino acids. V lost 4 bases and J lost 0; bases outside the gene matches: 6. The CDR3 bases are TGTGCCAGCAGCCGGGGACAGGGGTTAGCTAACTATGGCTACACCTTC. Its protein product is CASSRGQGLANYGYTF.

This clone was found once. The V and J genes are TRBV18 and TRBJ1-2; the D gene is possibly TRBD1 (5 bases). Germline-derived CDR1 and CDR2 are KGHSH and LQKENI. V shed 3 bases and J shed 3 bases, with 17 bases lying between them. The CDR3 runs to 16 residues. The CDR3, as DNA: TGTGCCAGCTCACCGGGCGTGGAGGGGAGGTACTATGGCTACACCTTC. This codes for CASSPGVEGRYYGYTF.

V is TRBV5-1 and J is TRBJ2-5; 8 nucleotides line up with TRBD1. Per germline, CDR1 SGHRS and CDR2 YFSETQ. There are 12 residues in the CDR3. With 3 bases clipped from V and 11 bases from J, the junction kept 6 bases outside the gene matches. CDR3 amino acids: CASSWVTGEQYF. The CDR3 region has the DNA TGCGCCAGCAGCTGGGTGACAGGGGAGCAGTACTTC.

This clone appeared a few times. The CDR3 bases are TGTGCCAGCACCCAAGGACAGGGGAATGAAAAACTGTTTTTT. The encoded protein is CASTQGQGNEKLFF. The chain uses TRBV6-6 and TRBJ1-4; 9 nucleotides match TRBD1. Germline loops: CDR1 MNHNY, CDR2 SVGAGI (reference sequence). This CDR3 spans 14 amino acids. V gave up 7 bases and J gave up 5 bases; unmatched junction bases: 5.

This chain joins TRBV10-3 and TRBJ2-7; D is possibly TRBD1 (6 bases). Trimming stripped 0 bases from V and 5 bases from J, with 8 bases between. Germline CDR1 is ENHRY and CDR2 is SYGVKD. The CDR3 has 13 amino acids. DNA for the CDR3: TGTGCCATCAGTGAGTCGAGGGACAACGAGCAGTACTTC. It yields the protein CAISESRDNEQYF.